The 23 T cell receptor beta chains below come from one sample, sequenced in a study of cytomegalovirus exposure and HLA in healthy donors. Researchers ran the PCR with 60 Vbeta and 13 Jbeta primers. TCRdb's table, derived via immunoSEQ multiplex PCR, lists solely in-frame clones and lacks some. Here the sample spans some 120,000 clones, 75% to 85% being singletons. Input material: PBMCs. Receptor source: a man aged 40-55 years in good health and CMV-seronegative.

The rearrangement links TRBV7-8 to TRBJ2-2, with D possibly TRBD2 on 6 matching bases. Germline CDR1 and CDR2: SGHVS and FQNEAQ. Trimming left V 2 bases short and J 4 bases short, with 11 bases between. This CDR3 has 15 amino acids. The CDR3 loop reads CASSLQGAGTGELFF. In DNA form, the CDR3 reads TGTGCCAGCAGCTTACAGGGAGCGGGCACCGGGGAGCTGTTTTTT.

The CDR3 reads CASGTASNYGYTF. Written as DNA, the CDR3 is TGTGCCAGCGGGACAGCCTCTAACTATGGCTACACCTTC. V is TRBV2 and J is TRBJ1-2, with 7 bases identical to TRBD1. V lost 8 bases and J lost 0; bases outside the gene matches: 3. The germline CDR1 and CDR2 sequences are SNHLY and FYNNEI. This CDR3 contains 13 residues.

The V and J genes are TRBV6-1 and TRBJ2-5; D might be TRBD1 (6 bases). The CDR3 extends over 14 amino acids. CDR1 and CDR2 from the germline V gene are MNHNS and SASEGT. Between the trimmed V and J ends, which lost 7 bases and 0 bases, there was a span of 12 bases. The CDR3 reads CASTPGTHQETQYF. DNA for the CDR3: TGTGCCAGCACCCCAGGGACACACCAAGAGACCCAGTACTTC.

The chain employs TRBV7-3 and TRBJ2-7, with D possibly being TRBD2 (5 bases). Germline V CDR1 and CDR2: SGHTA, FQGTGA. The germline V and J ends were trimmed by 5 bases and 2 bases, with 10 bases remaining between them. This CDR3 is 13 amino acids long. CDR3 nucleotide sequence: TGTGCCAGCAGCCCTGGACTGACCTACGAGCAGTACTTC. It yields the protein CASSPGLTYEQYF.

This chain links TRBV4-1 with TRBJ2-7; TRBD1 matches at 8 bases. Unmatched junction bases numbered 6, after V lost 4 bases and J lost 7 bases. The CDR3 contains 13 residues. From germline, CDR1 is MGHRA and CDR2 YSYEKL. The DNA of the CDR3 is TGCGCCAGCAGCCCCCTGGACAGGGAGGAGCAGTACTTC. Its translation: CASSPLDREEQYF.

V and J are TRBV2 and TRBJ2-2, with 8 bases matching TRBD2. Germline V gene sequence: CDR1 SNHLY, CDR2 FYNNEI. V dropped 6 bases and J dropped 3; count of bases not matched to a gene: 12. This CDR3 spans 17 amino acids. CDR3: CASRSTSGTSHTGELFF. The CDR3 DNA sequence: TGTGCCAGCAGAAGTACCTCCGGGACTAGTCACACCGGGGAGCTGTTTTTT.

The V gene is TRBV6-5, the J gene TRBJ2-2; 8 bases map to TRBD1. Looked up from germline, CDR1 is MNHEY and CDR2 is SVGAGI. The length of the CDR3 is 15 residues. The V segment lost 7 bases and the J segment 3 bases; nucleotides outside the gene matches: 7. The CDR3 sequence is CASTRQGTHTGELFF. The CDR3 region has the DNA TGTGCCAGCACTAGACAGGGGACCCACACCGGGGAGCTGTTTTTT.

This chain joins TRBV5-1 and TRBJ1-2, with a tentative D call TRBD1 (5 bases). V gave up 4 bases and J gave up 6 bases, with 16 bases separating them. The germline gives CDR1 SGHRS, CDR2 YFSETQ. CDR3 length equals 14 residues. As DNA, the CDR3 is TGCGCCAGCAGCCCCGGGGGGGAAGTTGATGGCTACACCTTC. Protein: CASSPGGEVDGYTF.

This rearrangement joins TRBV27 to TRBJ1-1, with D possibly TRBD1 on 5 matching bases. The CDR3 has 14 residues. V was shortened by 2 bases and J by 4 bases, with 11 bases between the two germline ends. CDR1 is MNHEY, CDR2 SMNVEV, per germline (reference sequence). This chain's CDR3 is CASSLRTGVTEAFF. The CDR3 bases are TGTGCCAGCAGTTTACGTACAGGCGTCACTGAAGCTTTCTTT.

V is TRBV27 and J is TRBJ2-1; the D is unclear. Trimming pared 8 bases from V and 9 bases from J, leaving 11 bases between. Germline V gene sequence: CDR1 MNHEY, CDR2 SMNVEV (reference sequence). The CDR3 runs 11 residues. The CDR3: CASHSPGEQFF. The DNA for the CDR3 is TGTGCCAGCCACTCCCCGGGTGAGCAGTTCTTC.

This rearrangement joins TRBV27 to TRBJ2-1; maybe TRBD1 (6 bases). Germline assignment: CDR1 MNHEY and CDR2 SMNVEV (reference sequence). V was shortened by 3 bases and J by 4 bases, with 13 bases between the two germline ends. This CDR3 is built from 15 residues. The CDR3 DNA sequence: TGTGCCAGCAGTTTCTCGACAGGTCCATACAATGAGCAGTTCTTC. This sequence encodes CASSFSTGPYNEQFF.

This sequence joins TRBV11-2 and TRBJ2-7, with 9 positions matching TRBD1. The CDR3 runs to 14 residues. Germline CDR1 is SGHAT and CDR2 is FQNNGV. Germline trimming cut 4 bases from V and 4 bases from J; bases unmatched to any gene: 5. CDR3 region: CASSSRTGEYEQYF. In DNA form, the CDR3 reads TGTGCCAGCAGCTCACGGACAGGGGAATACGAGCAGTACTTC.

The CDR3 here is CASSSLQGALGYTF. The DNA of the CDR3 is TGTGCCAGCAGTAGCCTGCAGGGGGCGTTGGGCTACACCTTC. The rearrangement joins TRBV27 to TRBJ1-2, with 8 bases that match TRBD1. Germline CDR1 MNHEY, CDR2 SMNVEV (reference sequence). Trimming removed 5 bases from V and 8 bases from J; junction bases left unmatched: 10. The CDR3 is 14 residues long.

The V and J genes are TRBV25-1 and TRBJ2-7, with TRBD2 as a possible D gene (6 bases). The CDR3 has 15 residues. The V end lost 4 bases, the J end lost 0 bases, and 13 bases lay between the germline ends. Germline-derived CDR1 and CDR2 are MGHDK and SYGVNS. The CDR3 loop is CASSGVGTLSYEQYF. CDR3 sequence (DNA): TGTGCCAGCAGTGGGGTGGGGACTCTCTCCTACGAGCAGTACTTC.

The CDR3 reads CASSQGTPRDTQYF. CDR3 DNA sequence: TGTGCCAGCAGCCAAGGGACACCCCGGGATACGCAGTATTTT. The chain employs TRBV11-2 and TRBJ2-3; a possible D gene is TRBD1 (6 bases). The CDR3 length is 14 residues. Trimming removed 5 bases from V and 6 bases from J, with 15 bases in between. Germline loops: CDR1 SGHAT, CDR2 FQNNGV.

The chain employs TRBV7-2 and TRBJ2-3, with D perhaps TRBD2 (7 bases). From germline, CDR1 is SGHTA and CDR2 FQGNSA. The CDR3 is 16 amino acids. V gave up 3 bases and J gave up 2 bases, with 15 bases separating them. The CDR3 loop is CASSFRRGALTDTQYF. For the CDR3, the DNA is TGTGCCAGCAGCTTCCGACGGGGGGCCCTCACAGATACGCAGTATTTT.

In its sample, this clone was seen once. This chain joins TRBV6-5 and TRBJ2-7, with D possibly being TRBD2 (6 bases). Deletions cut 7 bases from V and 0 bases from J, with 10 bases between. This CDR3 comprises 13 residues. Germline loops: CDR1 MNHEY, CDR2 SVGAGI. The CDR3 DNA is TGTGCCAGCACCAAGGGAGGCTCCTACGAGCAGTACTTC. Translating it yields CASTKGGSYEQYF.

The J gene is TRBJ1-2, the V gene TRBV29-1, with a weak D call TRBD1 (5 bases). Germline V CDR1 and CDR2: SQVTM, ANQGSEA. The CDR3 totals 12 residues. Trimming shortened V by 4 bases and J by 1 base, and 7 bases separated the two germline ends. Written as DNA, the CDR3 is TGCAGCGTTGCAGGGTATAACTATGGCTACACCTTC. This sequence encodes CSVAGYNYGYTF.

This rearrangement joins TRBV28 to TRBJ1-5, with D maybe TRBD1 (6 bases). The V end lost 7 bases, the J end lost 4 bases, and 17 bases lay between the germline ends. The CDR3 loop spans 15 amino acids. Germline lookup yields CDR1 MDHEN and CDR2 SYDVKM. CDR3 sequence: CASIGGAANNQPQHF. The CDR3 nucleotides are TGTGCCAGCATTGGGGGGGCCGCCAATAATCAGCCCCAGCATTTT.

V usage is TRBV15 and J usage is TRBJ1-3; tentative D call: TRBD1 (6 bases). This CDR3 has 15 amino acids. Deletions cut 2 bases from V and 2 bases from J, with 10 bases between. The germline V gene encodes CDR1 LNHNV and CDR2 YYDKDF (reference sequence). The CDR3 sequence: CATSRTTGTGNTIYF. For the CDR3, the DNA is TGTGCCACCAGCAGAACCACAGGGACTGGAAACACCATATATTTT.

CDR3 nucleotides: TGTGCCAGCAGTTTGATTAGCGGGACCGGCAATGAGCAGTTCTTC. It specifies CASSLISGTGNEQFF. This chain joins TRBV6-5 and TRBJ2-1, with 8 bases lining up with TRBD2. Germline CDR1 and CDR2: MNHEY and SVGAGI. The CDR3 is made up of 15 amino acids. Trimming at V came to 4 bases and at J to 6 bases, leaving 8 bases not matched to a gene.

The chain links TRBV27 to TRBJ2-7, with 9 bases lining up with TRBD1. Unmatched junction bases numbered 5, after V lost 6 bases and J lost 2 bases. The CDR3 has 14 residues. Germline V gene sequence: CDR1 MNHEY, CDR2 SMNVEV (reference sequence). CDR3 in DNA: TGTGCCAGCAGGTTGGGACAGGGAACCTACGAGCAGTACTTC. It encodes CASRLGQGTYEQYF.

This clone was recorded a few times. Written as DNA, the CDR3 is TGTGCCAGCAGCTCTGGGGCCAGCGGGAGGACCTACGAGCAGTACTTC. Its protein is CASSSGASGRTYEQYF. The chain employs TRBV5-4 and TRBJ2-7, with 9 bases lining up with TRBD2. The CDR3 is 16 amino acids. Looked up from germline, CDR1 is SGHNT and CDR2 is YYREEE (reference sequence). With 3 bases clipped from V and 2 bases from J, the junction kept 9 bases outside the gene matches. Together with reference TRBV5-4 and TRBJ2-7, the CDR3 gives the full variable domain: ETGVTQSPTHLIKTRGQQVTLRCSSQSGHNTVSWYQQALGQGPQFIFQYYREEENGRGNFPPRFSGLQFPNYSSELNVNALELDDSALYLCASSSGASGRTYEQYFGPGTRLTVT.